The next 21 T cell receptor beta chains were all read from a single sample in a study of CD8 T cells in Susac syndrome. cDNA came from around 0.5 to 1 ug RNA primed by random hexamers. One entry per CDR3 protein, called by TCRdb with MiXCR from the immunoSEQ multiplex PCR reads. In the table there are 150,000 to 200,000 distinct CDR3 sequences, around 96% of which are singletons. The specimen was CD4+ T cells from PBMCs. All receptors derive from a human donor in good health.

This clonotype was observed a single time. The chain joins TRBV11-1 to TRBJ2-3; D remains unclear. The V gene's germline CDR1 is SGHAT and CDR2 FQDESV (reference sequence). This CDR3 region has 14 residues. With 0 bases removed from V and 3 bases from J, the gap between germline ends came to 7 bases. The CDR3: CASSLAIRTDTQYF. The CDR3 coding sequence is TGTGCCAGCAGCTTAGCAATCAGAACAGATACGCAGTATTTT.

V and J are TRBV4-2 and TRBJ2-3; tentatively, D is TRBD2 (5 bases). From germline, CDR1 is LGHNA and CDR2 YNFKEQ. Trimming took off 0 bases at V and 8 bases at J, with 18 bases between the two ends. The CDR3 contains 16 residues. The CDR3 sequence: CASSQDPQAGVGTQYF. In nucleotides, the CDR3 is TGTGCCAGCAGCCAAGATCCCCAGGCCGGGGTAGGTACGCAGTATTTT.

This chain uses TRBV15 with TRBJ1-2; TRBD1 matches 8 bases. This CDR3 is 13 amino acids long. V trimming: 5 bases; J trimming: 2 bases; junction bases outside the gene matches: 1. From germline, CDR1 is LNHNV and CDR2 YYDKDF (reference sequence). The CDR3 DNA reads TGTGCCACCAGCCGGGACAGGAACTATGGCTACACCTTC. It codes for CATSRDRNYGYTF.

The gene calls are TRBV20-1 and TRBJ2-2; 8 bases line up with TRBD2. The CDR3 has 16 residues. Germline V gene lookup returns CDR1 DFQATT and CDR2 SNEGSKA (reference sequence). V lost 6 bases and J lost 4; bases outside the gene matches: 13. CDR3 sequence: CSALTLSGARTGELFF. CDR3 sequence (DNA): TGCAGTGCCCTTACCCTTAGCGGGGCCCGCACCGGGGAGCTGTTTTTT.

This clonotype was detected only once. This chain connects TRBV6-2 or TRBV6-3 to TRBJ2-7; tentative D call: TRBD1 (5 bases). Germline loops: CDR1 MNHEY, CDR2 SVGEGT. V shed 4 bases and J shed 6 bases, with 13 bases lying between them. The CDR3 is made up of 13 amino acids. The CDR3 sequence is CASSSLQVLEQYF. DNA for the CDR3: TGTGCCAGCAGTTCCCTACAGGTTCTCGAGCAGTACTTC.

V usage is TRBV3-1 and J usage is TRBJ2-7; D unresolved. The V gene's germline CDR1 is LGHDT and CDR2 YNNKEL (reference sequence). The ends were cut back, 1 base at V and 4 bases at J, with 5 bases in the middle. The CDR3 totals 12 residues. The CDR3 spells CASSQASYEQYF. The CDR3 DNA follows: TGTGCCAGCAGCCAAGCTTCATACGAGCAGTACTTC.

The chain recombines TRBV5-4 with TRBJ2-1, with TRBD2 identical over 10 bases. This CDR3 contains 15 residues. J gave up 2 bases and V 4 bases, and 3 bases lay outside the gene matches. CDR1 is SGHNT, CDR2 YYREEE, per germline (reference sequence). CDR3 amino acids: CASSHSGGAYNEQFF. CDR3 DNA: TGTGCCAGCAGCCACAGCGGGGGGGCCTACAATGAGCAGTTCTTC.

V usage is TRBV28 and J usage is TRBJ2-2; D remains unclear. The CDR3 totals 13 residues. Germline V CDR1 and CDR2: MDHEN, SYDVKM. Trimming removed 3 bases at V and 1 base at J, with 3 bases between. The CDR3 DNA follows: TGTGCCAGCAGTTTGCTGAACACCGGGGAGCTGTTTTTT. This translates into CASSLLNTGELFF.

The CDR3 DNA follows: TGTGCCAGTACTAAACAGGGAACCTACAATGAGCAGTTCTTC. It encodes CASTKQGTYNEQFF. The chain couples TRBV27 to TRBJ2-1, with D perhaps TRBD1 (6 bases). V dropped 9 bases and J dropped 2 bases, with 14 bases sitting between them. This CDR3 is 14 amino acids long. The germline CDR1 and CDR2 sequences are MNHEY and SMNVEV (reference sequence).

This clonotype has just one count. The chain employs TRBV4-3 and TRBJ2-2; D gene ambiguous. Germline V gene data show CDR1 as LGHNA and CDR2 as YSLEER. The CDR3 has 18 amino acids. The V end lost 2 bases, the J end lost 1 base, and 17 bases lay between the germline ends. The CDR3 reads CASSQTLRNGLNTGELFF. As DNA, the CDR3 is TGCGCCAGCAGCCAAACCCTTAGAAACGGCCTGAACACCGGGGAGCTGTTTTTT.

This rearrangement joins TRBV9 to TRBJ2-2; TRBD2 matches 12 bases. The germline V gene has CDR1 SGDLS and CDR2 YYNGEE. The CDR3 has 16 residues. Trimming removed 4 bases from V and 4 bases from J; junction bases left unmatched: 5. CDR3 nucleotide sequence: TGTGCCAGCAGCCGGACTAGCGGGGCGGGCACCGGGGAGCTGTTTTTT. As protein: CASSRTSGAGTGELFF.

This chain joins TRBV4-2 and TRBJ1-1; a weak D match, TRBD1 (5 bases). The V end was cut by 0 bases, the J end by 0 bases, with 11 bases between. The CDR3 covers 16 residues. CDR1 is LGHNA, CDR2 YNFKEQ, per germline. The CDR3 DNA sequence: TGTGCCAGCAGCCAAGAGATAGGGGATATGAACACTGAAGCTTTCTTT. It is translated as CASSQEIGDMNTEAFF.

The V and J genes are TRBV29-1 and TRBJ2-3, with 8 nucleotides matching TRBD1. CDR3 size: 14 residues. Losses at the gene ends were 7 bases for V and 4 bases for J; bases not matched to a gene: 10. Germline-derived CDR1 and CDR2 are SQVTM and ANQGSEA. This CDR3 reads CSAGQGSRADTQYF. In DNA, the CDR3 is TGCAGCGCAGGACAGGGATCAAGGGCAGATACGCAGTATTTT.

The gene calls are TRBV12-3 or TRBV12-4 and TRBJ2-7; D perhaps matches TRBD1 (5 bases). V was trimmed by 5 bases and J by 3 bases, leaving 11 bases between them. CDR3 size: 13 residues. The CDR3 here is CASSTRVLYEQYF. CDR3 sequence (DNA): TGTGCCAGCAGTACCAGGGTCCTCTACGAGCAGTACTTC.

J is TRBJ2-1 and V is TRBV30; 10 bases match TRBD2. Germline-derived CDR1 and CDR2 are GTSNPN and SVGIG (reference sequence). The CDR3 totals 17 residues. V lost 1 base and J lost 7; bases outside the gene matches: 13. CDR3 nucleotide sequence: TGTGCCTGGAGTGCCTATAGGAGTAGCGGGGGGCCGAATGAGCAGTTCTTC. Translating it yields CAWSAYRSSGGPNEQFF.

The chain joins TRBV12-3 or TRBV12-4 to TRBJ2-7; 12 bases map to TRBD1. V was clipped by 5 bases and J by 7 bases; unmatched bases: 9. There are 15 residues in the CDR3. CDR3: CASSKGTGGLWEQYF. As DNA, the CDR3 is TGTGCCAGCAGTAAAGGGACAGGGGGCTTGTGGGAGCAGTACTTC.

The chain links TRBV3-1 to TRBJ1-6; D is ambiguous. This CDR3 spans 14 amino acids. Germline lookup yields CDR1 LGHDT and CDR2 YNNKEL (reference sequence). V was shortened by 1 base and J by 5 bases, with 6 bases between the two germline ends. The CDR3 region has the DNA TGTGCCAGCAGCCAAGGGACCGATAATTCACCCCTCCACTTT. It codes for CASSQGTDNSPLHF.

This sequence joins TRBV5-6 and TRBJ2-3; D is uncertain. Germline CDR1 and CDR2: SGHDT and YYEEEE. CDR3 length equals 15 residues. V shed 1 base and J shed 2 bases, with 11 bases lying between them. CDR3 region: CASSLYGRATDTQYF. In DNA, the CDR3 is TGTGCCAGCAGCTTGTATGGCAGAGCCACAGATACGCAGTATTTT.

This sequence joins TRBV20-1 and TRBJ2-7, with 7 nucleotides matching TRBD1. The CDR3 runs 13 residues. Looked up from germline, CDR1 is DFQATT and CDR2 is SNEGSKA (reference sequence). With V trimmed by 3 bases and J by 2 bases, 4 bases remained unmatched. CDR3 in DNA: TGCAGTGCTAGGAGGGACAGCACCTACGAGCAGTACTTC. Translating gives CSARRDSTYEQYF.

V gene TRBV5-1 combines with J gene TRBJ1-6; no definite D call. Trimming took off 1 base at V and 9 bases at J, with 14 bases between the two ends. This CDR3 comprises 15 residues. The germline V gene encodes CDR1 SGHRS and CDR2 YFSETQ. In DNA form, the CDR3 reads TGCGCCAGCAGCTTGTCACCGACACTGGGTTCACCCCTCCACTTT. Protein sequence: CASSLSPTLGSPLHF.

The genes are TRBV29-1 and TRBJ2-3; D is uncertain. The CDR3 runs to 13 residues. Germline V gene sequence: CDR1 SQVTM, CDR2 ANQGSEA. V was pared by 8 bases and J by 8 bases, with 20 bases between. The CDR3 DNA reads TGCAGCCTCACCCCCCGGCCGGGTAGTACGCAGTATTTT. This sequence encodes CSLTPRPGSTQYF.